The clone carrying this T cell receptor (beta chain) was seen a handful of times. Antigen specificity is unknown. This record comes from a study of beta chain features in type 1 diabetes. Study in general: Patients and healthy donors were similar in age, gender and cell yields. The study's findings and limits: The study found moderately but significantly shorter TCRB CDR3s in all four CD4+ subsets of Type 1 diabetes patients. Cells with high TCR expression could be over-represented when cDNA is sequenced. For type 1 diabetes patients, VDJ junctions showed fewer insertions and more deletions.

The study reverse transcribed the entire isolated RNA, so it sequenced expressed TCRB transcripts. Using immunoSEQ multiplex PCR, the repertoire was profiled, and TCRdb retains in-frame clones only, with some absent. The sample holds about 740,000 clones; about an eighth are singletons and the top ten take about 0.02%. Trimming shortened V by 5 bases and J by 3 bases, and 13 bases separated the two germline ends. The length of the CDR3 is 15 residues. Germline values: CDR1 MGHDK, CDR2 SYGVNS. The sample taken for sequencing was naive CD4+ T cells from blood. The chain recombines TRBV25-1 with TRBJ2-2, with D possibly matching TRBD1 (5 bases). This receptor was obtained from a man aged 18 to 30 with type 1 diabetes. CDR3 DNA sequence: TGTGCCAGCAGTCCATCGGACACCTACACCGGGGAGCTGTTTTTT. Translation gives CASSPSDTYTGELFF. The whole variable domain, filled in from reference TRBV25-1 and TRBJ2-2, reads EADIYQTPRYLVIGTGKKITLECSQTMGHDKMYWYQQDPGMELHLIHYSYGVNSTEKGDLSSESTVSRIRTEHFPLTLESARPSHTSQYLCASSPSDTYTGELFFGEGSRLTVL.